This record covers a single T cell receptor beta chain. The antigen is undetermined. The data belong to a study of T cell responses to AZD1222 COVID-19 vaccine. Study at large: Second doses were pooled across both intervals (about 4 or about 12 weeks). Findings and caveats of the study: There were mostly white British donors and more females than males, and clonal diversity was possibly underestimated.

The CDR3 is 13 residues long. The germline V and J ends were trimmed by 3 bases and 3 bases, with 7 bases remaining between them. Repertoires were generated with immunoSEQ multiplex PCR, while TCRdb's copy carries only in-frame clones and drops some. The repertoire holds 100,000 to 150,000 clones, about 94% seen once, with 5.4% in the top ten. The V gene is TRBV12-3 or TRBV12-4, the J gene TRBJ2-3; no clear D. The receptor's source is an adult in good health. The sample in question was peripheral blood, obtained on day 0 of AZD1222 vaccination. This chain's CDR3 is CASSFQRTDTQYF. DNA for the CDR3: TGTGCCAGCAGTTTTCAACGTACAGATACGCAGTATTTT.